The source of this T cell receptor beta chain is a study of cytomegalovirus exposure and HLA in healthy donors. This CDR3 has 15 amino acids. The ends lost 0 bases at V and 5 bases at J; junction bases unmatched: 5. CDR1 is SGHNT, CDR2 YYREEE, per germline (reference sequence). The PCR was carried out with 60 Vbeta primers and 13 Jbeta primers. As originally analysed: In a later analysis, around 12 million of approximately 86 million unique beta chains occurred in at least two donors. TCRdb's table, derived via immunoSEQ multiplex PCR, lists solely in-frame clones and lacks some. V and J calls and clone size follow that table, whereas D and trimming were derived from the DNA. Among 110,000 to 150,000 clones listed, about 72% were seen once.

The source is a middle-aged man in good health and CMV-seronegative. The V gene is TRBV5-4, the J gene TRBJ2-5, with 9 bases matching TRBD2. The sample comprised PBMCs. The chain's CDR3 is CASSLALAGAETQYF. CDR3 sequence (DNA): TGTGCCAGCAGCTTGGCTTTAGCGGGAGCGGAGACCCAGTACTTC. Supplemented by reference TRBV5-4 and TRBJ2-5, the full variable domain reads ETGVTQSPTHLIKTRGQQVTLRCSSQSGHNTVSWYQQALGQGPQFIFQYYREEENGRGNFPPRFSGLQFPNYSSELNVNALELDDSALYLCASSLALAGAETQYFGPGTRLLVL.